The text below deals with one TCR beta chain. This entry comes from a study of shared T cell receptors in the human thymus. Produced via immunoSEQ multiplex PCR; TCRdb's table is partial and in-frame only. The sample includes approximately 490,000 clones, around 78% of them seen just once. V lost 2 bases and J 5 bases, leaving 4 bases between the germline ends. Germline loops: CDR1 MDHEN, CDR2 SYDVKM. The CDR3 has 12 amino acids. This sample also appeared in a second study, on human thymus T cells. According to that study: Donation was from healthy Finnish infants who were having corrective surgery that addressed congenital heart defects. Corrective heart surgery yielded resections, and these provided the thymus tissue. It looked as if thymic and blood repertoires used V and J genes in a biased way. Thymic repertoires from unrelated individuals overlapped highly, related research reported.

The specimen sequenced was thymocytes. The V gene is TRBV28, the J gene TRBJ1-5; the D is unclear. The clonotype originates from a boy under two years old with a congenital heart defect. The CDR3 spells CASSLRHQPQHF. CDR3 coding DNA: TGTGCCAGCAGTTTACGTCATCAGCCCCAGCATTTT.